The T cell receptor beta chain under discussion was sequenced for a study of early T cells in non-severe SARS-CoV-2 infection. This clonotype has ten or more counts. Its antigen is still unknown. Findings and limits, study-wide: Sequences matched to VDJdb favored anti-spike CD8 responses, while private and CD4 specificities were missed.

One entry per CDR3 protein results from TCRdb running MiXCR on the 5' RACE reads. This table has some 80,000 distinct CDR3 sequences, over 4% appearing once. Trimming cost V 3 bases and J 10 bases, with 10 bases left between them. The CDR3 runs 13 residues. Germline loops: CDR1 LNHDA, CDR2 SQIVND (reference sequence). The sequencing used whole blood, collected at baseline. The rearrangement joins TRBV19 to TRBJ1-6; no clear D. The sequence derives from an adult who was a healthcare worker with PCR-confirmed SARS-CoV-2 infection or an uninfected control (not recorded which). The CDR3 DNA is TGTGCCAGTAGTATGGGGAGAATGTCACCCCTCCACTTT. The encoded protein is CASSMGRMSPLHF.